This TCR beta chain was recovered during a study of shared clonotypes between healthy human individuals (dated by TCRdb to 2018 to 2020). For the study in its entirety: The cohort included a few men and a couple of women between 18 and 49 years of age. To estimate repertoire size and how much clonotypes are shared between individuals, the study performed deep sequencing of blood TCR repertoires from five healthy adults. To increase sequencing depth and limit assay-specific biases, different laboratories used diverse techniques to prepare libraries and sequence TCR repertoires. Per donor, three plates each were used for CD4 naive and CD4 memory, two for CD8 naive, and one for CD8 memory. Between about 0.8 and 9 billion PBMCs per donor were obtained by leukapheresis.

Study-wide conclusions, independent of this receptor: Sharing across a few donors was observed for around 5% of naive CD4, 3% to 3.5% of naive CD8, over 2% of memory CD4, and roughly 0.4% of memory CD8 clonotypes. Because the study included only a small number of donors, the genetic and exposure-history diversity represented was limited. Compared with non-shared clonotypes, the clonotypes found in all four sorted-subset donors had higher generation probabilities. Naive subsets generally had larger estimated clonotype richness than memory subsets did. Sampling was restricted to blood, and TCR repertoires in tissues likely differ from the TCR repertoires found in blood. Rarefaction of sorted-subset datasets indicated incomplete sequencing despite the large sequencing depth. Based on pairwise subsampling, the degree of clonotype sharing among donors was expected to be affected by sequencing depth.

The donors were healthy, HIV-negative adults with no recently reported acute infections or vaccinations. All donors were Caucasian adults living in Nashville, Tennessee, USA. CD4+ T cells were enriched by magnetic negative selection; naive cells were then positively selected on CD45RA, and the negative fraction formed the memory subset. After blood collection by leukapheresis, PBMCs were isolated using Ficoll-Histopaque density gradient centrifugation and then cryopreserved in the vapor phase of liquid nitrogen. Analytical flow cytometry was used to check the purity and quantity of each magnetically sorted T cell population. From each sorted fraction, genomic DNA was isolated and quantified by UV absorbance on a Nanodrop 2000c. TCR CDR3 regions were amplified from genomic DNA by multiplex PCR using the deep immunoSEQ assay. For each cell subset, the extracted genomic DNA was distributed evenly across all wells of several immunoSEQ 96-well plates, and each plate served as one replicate. Each replicate PCR for sorted subsets received around 200 ng genomic DNA, equal to roughly 33,000 T cell genomes. Purified libraries were measured with a Qubit 3.0 fluorometer, size-checked on a Bioanalyzer 2100, and measured again with the KAPA Library Quantification kit. A separate single-read 150-cycle Illumina NextSeq 550 flow cell was used to sequence each immunoSEQ 96-well plate. In the source study's methods: Because only junctional sequences without quality scores were contained in the immunoSEQ output, filtering matching that applied to full-length reads could not be performed. To assign V/J genes and CDR3, sequences were annotated against IMGT germline references using PyIR, a Python wrapper for IgBLAST v1.9. Any read was removed if the V/J assignment was weak (E-value above 1e-6), the CDR3 was missing, or the read contained stop codons, out-of-frame junctions, or ambiguous translated residues. V3J clonotypes were defined as sequences sharing an identical inferred V gene, J gene, and CDR3 amino acid sequence. Percentage overlap between repertoires was calculated by dividing the number of shared unique clonotypes by the size of the smaller repertoire. Repertoire richness was assessed with RTK rarefaction, the Chao1 estimator, and Recon v2.1 estimates of unobserved clonotypes. Generation probabilities for all TCRbeta clonotypes obtained by the gDNA method from four donors were computed using OLGA. TCRdb took this table from immuneACCESS and kept in-frame rearrangements with V and J called. Such tables lack part of the clones; where checked against another copy, unresolved V genes explain under half of the gap, and the rest is unexplained. The D gene and trimming were derived from the DNA, and the V and J assignments and clone size from that table. The sample includes 2 million to 2.5 million clones, with just over 90% observed a single time. The top ten clonotypes cover under 0.45% of the sample.

CDR1 SGHAT and CDR2 FQDESV were looked up in the germline V gene (reference sequence). Between the V and J ends, shortened by 3 bases and 1 base respectively, the junction contains 12 bases. Measured from the cysteine to the phenylalanine, the CDR3 is 15 residues long. The kept DNA is CDR3 alone, 45 bases in frame from the first base. Notes on this clone: Its specific antigen is unknown. No base quality information exists; no much larger clone differs at one position.

The chain is assembled from TRBV11-1 and TRBJ1-1; a confident D gene designation cannot be given. The TCR was taken from a man aged 18 to 35 in good health. Some clones in this sample may be carry-over from other donors' samples. The sequencing input was naive CD4+ T cells from PBMCs. This specimen's cell subset or site label, interpreted: CD45RA+ positively selected. The CDR3 protein sequence reads: CASSLAASQNTEAFF. In nucleotide form, the sequence is TGTGCCAGCAGCTTGGCGGCATCACAGAACACTGAAGCTTTCTTT.